The rows below give T cell receptor beta chains drawn from one sample of a study of cytomegalovirus exposure and HLA in healthy donors. Here immunoSEQ multiplex PCR was the method, and the copy in TCRdb shows in-frame clones only, minus some. The data hold some 66,000 clones, with roughly 80% observed a single time. The sample comprised PBMCs. Receptor source: a woman aged 25 to 39 in good health and CMV-seronegative. The CDR3 runs from the conserved cysteine through the conserved F or W.

TRBV30,CAWSEHSRGNEKLFF
TRBV28,CASSRGLGSTEAFF
TRBV6-5,CASSGTGINYGYTF
TRBV5-4,CASSLSDGVTYEQYF
TRBV10-1,CASSDDNLNTEAFF
TRBV5-6,CASSLGTGGRALHF
TRBV9,CASSVGGGADGYTF
TRBV11-3,CASSLDRATEAFF
TRBV5-1,CASSNDYTEAFF
TRBV28,CASSPLAGGPYEQYF
TRBV6-5,CASSYVASGVGDTQYF
TRBV4-2,CASSQVAADMQYF
TRBV28,CASTGQSSYEQYF
TRBV14,CASSHLRTGPSGDTGELFF
TRBV10-3,CAISEGVRGPGSKNIQYF
TRBV7-7,CASSQGQGSNTGELFF
TRBV7-2,CASSPPFTDTQYF
TRBV7-2,CASSLDGFSQPQHF
TRBV6-6,CASSYHTGGIDQPQHF
TRBV27,CASRPNRDNPSTYGYTF
TRBV5-1,CASSPGVNTEAFF
TRBV7-2,CASSLDGTGNEKLFF
TRBV5-1,CASSIRTGMNTEAFF
TRBV9,CASSVGGGGQWGTDTQYF
TRBV19,CASSMGRLAGGHNEQFF